Presented here are 19 T cell receptor beta chains from one specimen sequenced in a study of cytomegalovirus exposure and HLA in healthy donors. The PCR was carried out with 60 Vbeta primers and 13 Jbeta primers. Measured with immunoSEQ multiplex PCR; TCRdb has only the in-frame clones, and not every one. The sample contains fewer than 250,000 clones, 70% to 80% of which appear only once. Sequencing was done on a sample of PBMCs. Receptors were obtained from a male donor in good health and CMV-seropositive.

The genes are TRBV7-3 and TRBJ1-1; 8 bases are a match to TRBD1. The germline V gene has CDR1 SGHTA and CDR2 FQGTGA. The J segment lost 5 bases and the V segment lost 5 bases, leaving 16 bases of the junction unmatched. This CDR3 has 17 amino acids. CDR3 residues: CASSPQPGQGRFTEAFF. In DNA, the CDR3 is TGTGCCAGCAGCCCCCAACCCGGACAGGGAAGATTTACTGAAGCTTTCTTT.

The gene calls are TRBV2 and TRBJ2-3; 9 bases line up with TRBD2. This CDR3 has 16 amino acids. Per germline, CDR1 SNHLY and CDR2 FYNNEI. V was pared by 1 base and J by 4 bases, with 6 bases of the junction left unmatched. CDR3 coding DNA: TGTGCCAGCAGTGAAGGGCTAGCGGGACGGTCAGATACGCAGTATTTT. Protein: CASSEGLAGRSDTQYF.

The V call is TRBV6-5, the J call TRBJ2-5; 10 positions agree with TRBD2. CDR3 length equals 16 residues. From germline, CDR1 is MNHEY and CDR2 SVGAGI. V lost 0 bases to trimming and J lost 6 bases; unmatched junction nucleotides: 7. CDR3 loop: CASSYSRASGGQTQYF. Written as DNA, the CDR3 is TGTGCCAGCAGTTACTCTCGGGCTAGCGGGGGACAGACCCAGTACTTC.

V is TRBV7-6 and J is TRBJ2-2; TRBD2 agrees at 7 bases. V shed 4 bases, J shed 5 bases, and the junction held 7 bases outside the gene matches. Per the germline V gene, CDR1 is SGHVS and CDR2 is FNYEAQ. The CDR3 runs to 15 residues. DNA for the CDR3: TGTGCCAGCAGCTCCTCGACTAGCCAGACCGGGGAGCTGTTTTTT. Protein: CASSSSTSQTGELFF. Combining the CDR3 with reference TRBV7-6 and TRBJ2-2 gives the whole variable domain GAGVSQSPRYKVTKRGQDVALRCDPISGHVSLYWYRQALGQGPEFLTYFNYEAQQDKSGLPNDRFSAERPEGSISTLTIQRTEQRDSAMYRCASSSSTSQTGELFFGEGSRLTVL.

The chain is built from TRBV9 and TRBJ2-1, with 9 bases matching TRBD2. CDR3 length: 17 residues. Germline V gene data show CDR1 as SGDLS and CDR2 as YYNGEE. V lost 0 bases to trimming and J lost 6 bases; unmatched junction nucleotides: 10. The CDR3 is CASSVGVSGRGGNEQFF. In DNA, the CDR3 is TGTGCCAGCAGCGTAGGTGTTAGCGGGAGAGGGGGCAATGAGCAGTTCTTC.

V is TRBV18 and J is TRBJ2-3; TRBD1 is a possible D gene (6 bases). This CDR3 is built from 15 residues. V was trimmed by 3 bases and J by 8 bases, leaving 18 bases between them. CDR1 is KGHSH, CDR2 LQKENI, per germline. The DNA for the CDR3 is TGTGCCAGCTCACCTGGACAGACCACCGCGGGTACGCAGTATTTT. Amino acids: CASSPGQTTAGTQYF.

This rearrangement joins TRBV2 to TRBJ2-6; D gene ambiguous. The ends were cut back, 4 bases at V and 0 bases at J, with 7 bases in the middle. CDR3 length: 15 residues. Per germline, CDR1 SNHLY and CDR2 FYNNEI. The CDR3 sequence is CASSVSNSGANVLTF. CDR3 DNA sequence: TGTGCCAGCAGTGTTTCCAACTCTGGGGCCAACGTCCTGACTTTC.

The rearrangement links TRBV7-9 to TRBJ1-4; D is unclear. Trimming removed 6 bases at V and 6 bases at J, with 8 bases between. Germline values: CDR1 SEHNR, CDR2 FQNEAQ (reference sequence). The CDR3 runs to 12 residues. CDR3 in amino acids: CASSPGDEKLFF. DNA of the CDR3: TGTGCCAGCAGTCCGGGTGATGAAAAACTGTTTTTT.

V gene TRBV9 combines with J gene TRBJ1-4; perhaps TRBD1 as D (5 bases). This CDR3 contains 17 residues. Per the germline V gene, CDR1 is SGDLS and CDR2 is YYNGEE. Trimming removed 0 bases from V and 8 bases from J, with 20 bases in between. The CDR3 nucleotides read TGTGCCAGCAGCGTAGCTATCGGGGGGACTGGAGAGGAAAAACTGTTTTTT. Residues: CASSVAIGGTGEEKLFF.

The gene calls are TRBV9 and TRBJ2-3; D is unclear. V lost 1 base and J lost 0, with 3 bases in between. The CDR3 contains 13 residues. Germline V gene lookup returns CDR1 SGDLS and CDR2 YYNGEE. CDR3 nucleotide sequence: TGTGCCAGCAGCGTACTTAGCACAGATACGCAGTATTTT. It specifies CASSVLSTDTQYF. Supplemented by reference TRBV9 and TRBJ2-3, the full variable domain reads DSGVTQTPKHLITATGQRVTLRCSPRSGDLSVYWYQQSLDQGLQFLIQYYNGEERAKGNILERFSAQQFPDLHSELNLSSLELGDSALYFCASSVLSTDTQYFGPGTRLTVL.

This clone came up a few times. The chain uses TRBV7-6 and TRBJ2-7; TRBD1 matches at 11 bases. After removal of 2 bases from V and 6 bases from J, the junction contained 6 bases not matched to a gene. The CDR3 is 15 amino acids. Germline assignment: CDR1 SGHVS and CDR2 FNYEAQ. The CDR3 coding sequence is TGTGCCAGCAGCTTATACACGGGACAGGGGGTCGAGCAGTACTTC. It translates to CASSLYTGQGVEQYF.

The V gene is TRBV9, the J gene TRBJ1-6, with a weak D call TRBD1 (5 bases). Germline lookup yields CDR1 SGDLS and CDR2 YYNGEE. The CDR3 covers 13 residues. The V end lost 3 bases, the J end lost 10 bases, and 11 bases lay between the germline ends. CDR3 amino acids: CASSGGDRSPLHF. CDR3 DNA sequence: TGTGCCAGCAGCGGGGGGGATCGATCACCCCTCCACTTT.

There are a few counts of this clone. V usage is TRBV6-5 and J usage is TRBJ2-5, with unresolved D. The CDR3 consists of 16 residues. CDR1 and CDR2 (germline): MNHEY, SVGAGI. Trimming shortened V by 4 bases and J by 1 base, and 16 bases separated the two germline ends. The CDR3 sequence: CASSFSSRAPQETQYF. The DNA of the CDR3 is TGTGCCAGCAGTTTCTCAAGTCGAGCCCCCCAAGAGACCCAGTACTTC.

This clone has more than one count but fewer than ten. The V gene is TRBV18, the J gene TRBJ2-1; 7 nucleotides line up with TRBD2. Germline V CDR1 and CDR2: KGHSH, LQKENI. The CDR3 has 14 residues. The J segment lost 7 bases and the V segment lost 3 bases, leaving 6 bases of the junction unmatched. CDR3 sequence: CASSPSGVGNEQFF. The CDR3 DNA reads TGTGCCAGCTCACCCAGCGGGGTCGGGAATGAGCAGTTCTTC. The whole variable domain, filled in from reference TRBV18 and TRBJ2-1, reads NAGVMQNPRHLVRRRGQEARLRCSPMKGHSHVYWYRQLPEEGLKFMVYLQKENIIDESGMPKERFSAEFPKEGPSILRIQQVVRGDSAAYFCASSPSGVGNEQFFGPGTRLTVL.

Only one count was recorded for this clone. The gene calls are TRBV7-2 and TRBJ2-1; D gene ambiguous. The germline V gene encodes CDR1 SGHTA and CDR2 FQGNSA. Between the trimmed V and J ends, which lost 4 bases and 0 bases, there was a span of 16 bases. CDR3 size: 17 residues. CDR3 region: CASSSPRLQTSYNEQFF. The DNA of the CDR3 is TGTGCCAGCAGCTCGCCTCGACTCCAAACCTCCTACAATGAGCAGTTCTTC.

The genes are TRBV30 and TRBJ2-7; D might be TRBD1 (5 bases). This CDR3 is 12 amino acids long. Germline CDR1 and CDR2: GTSNPN and SVGIG (reference sequence). Trimming pared 3 bases from V and 6 bases from J, leaving 12 bases between. The DNA of the CDR3 is TGTGCCTGGAGAGGGTCAGGGCCCGAGCAGTACTTC. Amino acids: CAWRGSGPEQYF.

The chain joins TRBV4-1 to TRBJ2-1; TRBD2 is a possible D gene (6 bases). Trimming removed 4 bases from V and 5 bases from J, with 9 bases in between. This CDR3 has 13 amino acids. Germline V gene lookup returns CDR1 MGHRA and CDR2 YSYEKL. This CDR3 reads CASSLGLNNEQFF. The CDR3, as DNA: TGCGCCAGCAGCCTGGGACTTAACAATGAGCAGTTCTTC.

The rearrangement uses TRBV9 and TRBJ2-3, with TRBD2 identical over 7 bases. V trimming: 0 bases; J trimming: 11 bases; junction bases outside the gene matches: 6. This CDR3 comprises 13 residues. Germline V gene data show CDR1 as SGDLS and CDR2 as YYNGEE. The CDR3 is CASSVDSGGEQYF. As DNA, the CDR3 is TGTGCCAGCAGCGTAGATTCGGGGGGTGAGCAGTATTTT. The full variable domain, its missing parts supplied by reference TRBV9 and TRBJ2-3, is DSGVTQTPKHLITATGQRVTLRCSPRSGDLSVYWYQQSLDQGLQFLIQYYNGEERAKGNILERFSAQQFPDLHSELNLSSLELGDSALYFCASSVDSGGEQYFGPGTRLTVL.

The J gene is TRBJ2-5, the V gene TRBV11-2, with D tentatively TRBD2 (5 bases). Per the germline V gene, CDR1 is SGHAT and CDR2 is FQNNGV. The V and J ends lost 3 bases and 5 bases respectively, with 7 bases between them. The CDR3 runs 12 residues. The CDR3 DNA sequence: TGTGCCAGCAGCTTCCGCGGGGAGACCCAGTACTTC. It codes for CASSFRGETQYF.